This T cell receptor (beta chain) was retrieved from a study of T cells expressing NK-cell markers. Findings of the study overall: In over 5 donors, dominant CD3+CD56+NKG2C+ clonotypes ranked among the top 10 CD8+ clonotypes. Topping the CD3+CD56-NKG2C+ fraction as well were these clonotypes, in a handful of donors.

This CDR3 spans 16 amino acids. Germline lookup yields CDR1 SGHNT and CDR2 YYREEE (reference sequence). TCRdb reworked the 5' RACE reads into one entry per CDR3 protein, no DNA. Its clone listing holds 200,000 to 300,000 distinct CDR3 sequences. Remarks on this clonotype: Its antigen remains unknown.

This receptor was obtained from a man between 18 and 35 years old in good health. Sequenced material: blood T cells: a sorted CD56 or NKG2C T cell subset, CD4+ or CD8+ T cells, or bulk PBMC T cells (not recorded which). J is TRBJ2-2 and V is TRBV5-4; the TRBD1 assignment by TCRdb is unverifiable without DNA. The CDR3 reads CASSQAGEPNTGELFF.